Described below is a single T cell receptor (beta chain) sequence and its context. Its antigen remains unidentified. This entry is derived from a study of CXCR3-negative and CXCR3-positive naive CD8 T cells. Germline CDR1 and CDR2: MNHNY and SVGAGI (reference sequence). This CDR3 contains 15 residues. Carrying UMI labels, the TRB cDNA libraries were prepared through 5' RACE. TCRdb processed the 5' RACE reads again and assigns one entry to each CDR3 protein, with no DNA. The sample holds tens of thousands of distinct CDR3 sequences. Points from the study as a whole: Hydrophobicity of TRB CDR3s was greater in CXCR3-positive naive cells than in CXCR3-negative naive cells.

This sequence joins TRBV6-6 and TRBJ2-6; the D call from TCRdb, TRBD1, cannot be confirmed without DNA. Sequenced: naive CXCR3+ CD8+ T cells from blood. Specified subset: CD45RO-CCR7+CD27+CD95- naive CD8+ T cells expressing CXCR3 (TNR3+). This receptor was identified in a human donor in good health. Some clones in this sample may be carry-over from other donors' samples. CDR3 sequence: CASRARGNGANVLTF.